This T cell receptor beta chain came from a study of early T cells in non-severe SARS-CoV-2 infection. Individual cDNA molecules received unique molecular identifiers during library preparation. MiXCR, applied by TCRdb to the 5' RACE reads, yields one record per CDR3 protein. The sample shows about 81,000 distinct CDR3 sequences, about 6.5% of them seen only once. Sequencing was done on a sample of whole blood. The TCR originated in an adult who was a healthcare worker with PCR-confirmed SARS-CoV-2 infection or an uninfected control (not recorded which).

CDR3 protein: CASSSRDRGNYNQPQHF. CDR3 DNA: TGTGCCAGCAGTTCTCGTGACAGGGGTAATTACAATCAGCCCCAGCATTTT. The chain recombines TRBV6-2 or TRBV6-3 with TRBJ1-5; TRBD1 aligns across 8 bases. Germline trimming cut 4 bases from V and 3 bases from J; bases unmatched to any gene: 11. Germline loops: CDR1 MNHEY, CDR2 SVGEGT. This CDR3 region has 17 residues.